The entry below describes one TCR beta chain. The sample is drawn from a study of blood T cell repertoires in COVID-19. The overall study: Samples representing acute and convalescent COVID-19 were sourced from the United States, Italy and Spain. From T cells, B-cell-depleted T cells, or PBMCs came the material, which was cDNA or gDNA.

V was clipped by 1 base and J by 6 bases; unmatched bases: 7. The CDR3 is 15 amino acids. The germline CDR1 and CDR2 sequences are SGHRS and YFSETQ. How the authors handled the data: Amplification of reference gene primers provided the estimated nucleated cell counts. Repertoires were generated with immunoSEQ multiplex PCR, while TCRdb's copy carries only in-frame clones and drops some. V and J calls and clone size are given by that table; D and trimming were obtained from the DNA. The table lists over 55,000 clones, approximately 80% of them singletons. This receptor was obtained from a human donor in a cohort sampled during active COVID-19. This chain links TRBV5-1 with TRBJ1-1, with TRBD1 matching 9 bases. What was sequenced was peripheral blood. The CDR3 loop reads CASSLTTGGSAEAFF. The DNA for the CDR3 is TGCGCCAGCAGCTTGACAACAGGGGGCTCTGCTGAAGCTTTCTTT.